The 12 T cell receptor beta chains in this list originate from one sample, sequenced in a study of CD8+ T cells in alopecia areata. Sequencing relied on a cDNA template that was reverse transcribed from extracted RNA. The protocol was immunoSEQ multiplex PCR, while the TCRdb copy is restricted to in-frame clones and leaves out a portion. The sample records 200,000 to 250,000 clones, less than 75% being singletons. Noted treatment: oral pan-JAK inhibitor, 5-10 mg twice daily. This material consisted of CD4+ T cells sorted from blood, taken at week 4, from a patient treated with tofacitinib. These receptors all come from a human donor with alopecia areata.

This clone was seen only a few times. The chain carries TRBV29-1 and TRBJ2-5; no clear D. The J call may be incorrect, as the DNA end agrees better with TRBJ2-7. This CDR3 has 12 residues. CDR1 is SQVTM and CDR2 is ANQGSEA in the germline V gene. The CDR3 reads CSVNTGTDEQYF. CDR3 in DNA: TGCAGCGTTAACACGGGTACGGACGAGCAGTACTTC.

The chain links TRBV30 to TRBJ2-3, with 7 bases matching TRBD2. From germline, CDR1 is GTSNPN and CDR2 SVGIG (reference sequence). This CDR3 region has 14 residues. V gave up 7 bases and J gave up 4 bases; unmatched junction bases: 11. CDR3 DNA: TGTGCCTCCTCGTTGGGGGGGTCCGCAGATACGCAGTATTTT. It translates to CASSLGGSADTQYF.

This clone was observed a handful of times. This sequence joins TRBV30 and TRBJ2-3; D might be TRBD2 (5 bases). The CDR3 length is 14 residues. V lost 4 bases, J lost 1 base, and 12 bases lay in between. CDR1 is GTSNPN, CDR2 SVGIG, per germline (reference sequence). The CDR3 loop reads CAWTLVTGTDTQYF. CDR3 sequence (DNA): TGTGCCTGGACACTAGTGACTGGCACAGATACGCAGTATTTT.

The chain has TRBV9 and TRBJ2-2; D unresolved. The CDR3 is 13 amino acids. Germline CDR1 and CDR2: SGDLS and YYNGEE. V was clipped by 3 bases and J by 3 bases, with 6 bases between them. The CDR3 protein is CASSGPYTGELFF. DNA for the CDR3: TGTGCCAGCAGCGGACCCTACACCGGGGAGCTGTTTTTT.

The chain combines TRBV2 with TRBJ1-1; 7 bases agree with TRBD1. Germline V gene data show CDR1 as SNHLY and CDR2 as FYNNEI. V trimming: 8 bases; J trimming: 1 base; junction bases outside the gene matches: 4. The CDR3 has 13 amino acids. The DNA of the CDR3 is TGTGCCAGCCGGGACAGAAAGAACACTGAAGCTTTCTTT. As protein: CASRDRKNTEAFF.

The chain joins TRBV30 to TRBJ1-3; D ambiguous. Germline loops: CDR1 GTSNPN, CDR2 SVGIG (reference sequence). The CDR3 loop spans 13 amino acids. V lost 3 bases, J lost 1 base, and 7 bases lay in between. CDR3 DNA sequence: TGTGCCTGGAGGGGAAGATCTGGAAACACCATATATTTT. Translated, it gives CAWRGRSGNTIYF.

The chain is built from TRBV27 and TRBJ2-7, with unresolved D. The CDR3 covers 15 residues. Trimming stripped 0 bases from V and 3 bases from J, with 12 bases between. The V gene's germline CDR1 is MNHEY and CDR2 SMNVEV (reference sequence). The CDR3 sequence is CASSLSKGLGYEQYF. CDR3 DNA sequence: TGTGCCAGCAGTTTATCAAAAGGGCTGGGCTACGAGCAGTACTTC.

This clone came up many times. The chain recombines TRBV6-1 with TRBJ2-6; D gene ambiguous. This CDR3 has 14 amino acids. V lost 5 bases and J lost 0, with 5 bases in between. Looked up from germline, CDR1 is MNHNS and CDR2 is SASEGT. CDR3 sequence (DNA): TGTGCCAGCAGTCCCTTCTCTGGGGCCAACGTCCTGACTTTC. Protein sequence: CASSPFSGANVLTF.

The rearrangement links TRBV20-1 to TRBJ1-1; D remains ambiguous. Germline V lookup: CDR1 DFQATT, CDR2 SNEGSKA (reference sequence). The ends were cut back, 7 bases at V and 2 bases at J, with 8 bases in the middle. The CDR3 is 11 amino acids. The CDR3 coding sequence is TGCAGTGTTGGGGATAACACTGAAGCTTTCTTT. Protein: CSVGDNTEAFF.

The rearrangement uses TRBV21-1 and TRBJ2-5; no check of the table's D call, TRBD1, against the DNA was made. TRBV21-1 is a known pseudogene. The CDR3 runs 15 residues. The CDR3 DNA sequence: TGTGCCAGCAGTCCTGGACAGGGCCACCAAGAGACCCAGTACTTC. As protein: CASSPGQGHQETQYF.

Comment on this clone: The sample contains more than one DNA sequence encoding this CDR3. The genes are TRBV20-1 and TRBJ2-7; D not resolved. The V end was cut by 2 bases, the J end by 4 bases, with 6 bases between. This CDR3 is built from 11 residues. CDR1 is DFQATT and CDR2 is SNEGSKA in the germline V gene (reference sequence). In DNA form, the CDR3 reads TGCAGTGCTAGAACCTTATACGAGCAGTACTTC. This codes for CSARTLYEQYF.

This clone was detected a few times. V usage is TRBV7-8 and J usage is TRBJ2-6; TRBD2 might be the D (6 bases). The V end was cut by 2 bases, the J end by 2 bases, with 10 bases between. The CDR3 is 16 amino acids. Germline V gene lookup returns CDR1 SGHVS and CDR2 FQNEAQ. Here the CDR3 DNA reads TGTGCCAGCAGCTTATATTGGGAGGCTGGGGCCAACGTCCTGACTTTC. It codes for CASSLYWEAGANVLTF.